The entry that follows covers one T cell receptor (beta chain) sequence. This receptor's antigen is unknown. No much larger clonotype is one base removed from it; base qualities were not supplied. After removal of 5 bases from V and 4 bases from J, the junction retains 4 bases not matched to a gene. The germline V gene yields MNHNS for CDR1 and SASEGT for CDR2. Including cysteine and phenylalanine, the CDR3 has 13 amino acids. Only CDR3 DNA is held: 39 bases, read in frame from base 1. The cohort consisted of approximately 670 healthy bone marrow donors. At the time of sampling, all cohort members were nominally healthy, though unrecorded immune exposures were likely present. The donor was CMV seronegative and belonged to the group of more than 300 seronegative cohort members. A peripheral blood sample was collected from each donor, and TCR beta sequencing was performed on peripheral blood mononuclear cells. The Qiagen DNeasy Blood Extraction Kit was used to extract genomic DNA from the blood cell samples.

These data belong to a study of cytomegalovirus exposure and HLA in healthy donors (TCRdb year 2017). Background on the whole study: In an earlier analysis of fewer than 750 of the donors, about 270 Gb of sequence data and about 110 million unique TCR beta sequences from 150 million to 200 million T cells were reported. The study aimed to test whether signatures of past pathogen exposure could be identified by cataloging public T cell receptors. In the later analysis, no new phenotypic data were used to find candidate immune exposures; instead, reliance was placed on TCR beta sequences and their occurrence across donors. In a later analysis, previously published TCR beta repertoires from more than 500 donors were re-analyzed and high-resolution HLA genotyping was added so that TCR occurrence patterns could be studied. HLA typing covered class I and class II loci at four-digit resolution. Across 398 genotyped donors of the cohort, an average of roughly 200,000 unique TCR beta nucleotide sequences per donor were sequenced, and around 20% of those sequences were non-productive. Four to six DR-DQ haplotypes were handled as single units for association and clustering, since linkage in the cohort was strong. All discovery cohort repertoires had been generated using a single sequencing platform. An early release that covered several hundred HLA-typed donors contained approximately 300 gigabases of sequencing data and 75 million to 100 million unique TCR sequences. To decide whether each TCR beta V gene segment behaved as functional or pseudogenic, an earlier analysis of several hundred of the donors relied on high-throughput TCR beta sequencing. Typing coverage varied by locus: roughly 620-640 donors for A, B, C, DRB1 and DQB1; roughly 560 for DQA1; more than 600 for DPA1; 400 to 480 for DPB1. A later genetic analysis took genome-wide SNP genotypes for about three fifths of the 666 donors and used that subset as a discovery cohort. Among the roughly 370 genotyped donors, approximately 76% belonged to the genetic ancestry cluster associated with self-reported Caucasian donors. The study profiled the T cell repertoires of more than 500 subjects by immunosequencing and related them to cytomegalovirus serostatus. Donor age, sex, ethnicity and CMV serostatus were collected together with the repertoire data. To predict cytomegalovirus infection status, the study brought together high-throughput TCR immunosequencing, statistical association of individual TCRs with disease status, and machine learning. Besides the first cohort of approximately 670 subjects, a separate validation cohort made up of 120 different subjects was used. Beyond this particular receptor, the publication reports: When HLA alleles, especially DR and DQ, strongly co-occurred, TCR associations were difficult to assign to individual alleles. An association between a missense DCLRE1C variant and V-gene and J-gene trimming of TCR beta chains was found in a later genetic analysis and replicated in an independent cohort. A total of some 180 TCR beta chains were listed by the study as associated with cytomegalovirus. Because some donors lacked HLA typing at each locus, the association tests relied only on the typed subset. The authors suggested that the approach could potentially be generalized to other disease states and immunological phenotypes. A later analysis found that HLA-associated TCR beta chains were more clonally expanded and had lower generation probabilities than equally common non-associated chains. The sequencing pipeline was judged likely to have produced a cluster of highly shared sequence variants as a technical artifact. Because counts were too low, roughly 16 rarely observed V segments, including chromosome 9 orphons, were excluded from the earlier analysis of some 590 of the donors. The only immune exposure information available for the cohort was CMV serostatus. Broadly in line with IMGT annotations, most TCR beta V segments showed up in productive rearrangements about 87% or about 30% of the time in an earlier analysis of approximately 600 of the donors. The presence/absence analyses assumed that sequencing depth was roughly uniform across donors, and that assumption may not be true. In a later genetic analysis, fewer N-insertions in productive TCRs were reported among donors in an Asian-associated ancestry cluster than the 666-donor mean. The classifier was reported to diagnose cytomegalovirus status with high specificity and sensitivity in both the original cohort and the validation cohort. The cohort was sequenced for TCR beta chains only, and without alpha or paired-chain data the features that could be detected were limited. In vitro tests confirmed that a few of the cytomegalovirus-associated TCR beta chains recognize cytomegalovirus antigens. Most CMV-associated TCR beta chains appeared to be HLA-restricted in a later analysis, and the HLA associations seemed to be driven largely by CMV exposure. At a false discovery rate of 0.05, a later analysis linked fewer than 20,000 TCR beta sequences to specific HLA alleles. Most TCR sequences were observed very rarely across donors, whereas some public TCRs were present in many individuals. Linkage disequilibrium might explain the correlated functional status among segregating V segments, but an unknown experimental factor could not be ruled out. Because the 87-base-pair reads could not distinguish some IMGT-functional V segments, including TRBV6-2 and TRBV6-3, those segments were excluded. In a later analysis, the rate of TCR association differed among HLA loci, with DRB1 alleles having the most associated TCRs and HLA-C alleles having the fewest. A further reported finding was that TCR beta sequences accurately predicted the HLA-A and HLA-B alleles for most subjects in the first cohort. In a later analysis, several top co-occurrence clusters were reported to appear linked to parvovirus B19, influenza, CMV and Epstein-Barr virus.

The protocol used for the library was the immunoSEQ multiplex PCR assay. A mixture of 60 forward primers for TCR Vbeta segments and 13 reverse primers for TCR Jbeta segments was used in the multiplex PCR. Amplification of the CDR3 region of rearranged TCR beta genes was performed with a multiplex PCR assay on genomic DNA. On the Illumina HiSeq System, the amplified TCR beta libraries were sequenced as 87-base-pair reads. As for the original processing: Across the 500 to 700 repertoires, a later analysis counted tens of millions of unique TCR beta chains, 8.5 million to 12 million of which were shared by at least two donors. Raw reads were error-corrected and collapsed into unique sequences with a nearest-neighbor algorithm that merged closely related sequences to remove PCR and sequencing errors. V, D and J gene segments were assigned by aligning CDR3 sequences to IMGT reference sequences. For a sequence to be retained, a match of at least six nucleotides to both a V gene segment and a J gene segment was required. A rearrangement was called productive if the CDR3 had no stop codons and remained in frame with V and J, and every other rearrangement was called non-productive. Following IMGT convention, CDR3 was defined as the stretch from the second conserved V-encoded cysteine up to the conserved J-encoded phenylalanine. Sequences without an unambiguous match to a single V gene segment were excluded from the earlier analysis of approximately 600 of the donors. An earlier analysis of 500 to 700 of the donors classified V segments as functional when productive rearrangements were above 56.7% and as segregating when the standard deviation between donors was above 5%. To diagnose cytomegalovirus status from the catalog of TCR beta chain sequences, a statistical classification framework was built. In a later analysis, V and J genes were assigned by comparing TCR nucleotide sequences against IMGT/GENE-DB human TR gene sequences. Using the TCRdist pipeline, a later analysis assigned CDR3 sequences along with most-parsimonious VDJ recombination scenarios. A later analysis defined each TCR beta chain by its CDR3 amino acid sequence plus V-gene family, and excluded reads lacking a unique V-gene family. As a way to deal with suspected cross-contamination and a sequencing artifact, a later analysis dropped hundreds of nucleotide sequences that were highly shared and had low generation probability. A later analysis calculated a clonal expansion index for each public chain from normalized within-repertoire ranks of inferred template counts. A later analysis computed generation probabilities with a VDJ recombination model fitted to out-of-frame rearrangements, and checked the results against IGoR. A later analysis scored TCR-TCR, TCR-HLA and TCR-CMV co-occurrence with hypergeometric tests, applying a repertoire-size bias correction to TCR pairs. To estimate false discovery rates, a later analysis permuted the HLA or CMV assignments 20 times. In a later analysis, co-occurring TCRs were grouped with DBSCAN, and TCRdist sequence similarity was added when clustering was performed within HLA-allele-positive subsets. For co-occurrence clustering, repertoires with fewer than 30,000 or more than 120,000 public chains were excluded, along with four or five repertoires with anomalous nucleotide sharing. In its TCRdb copy, this immuneACCESS table keeps in-frame sequences only and misses some clones. Where compared with another copy, unresolved V genes explain less than half of these, and the others have no known cause. V, J and clone size derive from that table, while D and trimming were established from the DNA sequence. The sample table lists 100,000 or so clones, 75% to 85% of them with a count of one. The top ten clones comprise 0.9% to 1.5% of the sample.

Sequenced sample: PBMCs. The TCR comes from a woman aged 18-29 years in good health and CMV-seronegative. Recombination connected TRBV6-1 to TRBJ2-7; 8 middle bases align to TRBD1. Read as DNA, the sequence is TGTGCCAGCAGTATACAGGGGGTATACGAGCAGTACTTC. Its protein reads: CASSIQGVYEQYF.